The T cell receptor beta chain under discussion was sequenced for a study of cytomegalovirus exposure and HLA in healthy donors. For the study at large: Early released data had about 85 million unique TCRs, all coming from HLA-typed donors.

PCR involved 60 Vbeta and 13 Jbeta primers. Data came from immunoSEQ multiplex PCR; TCRdb stores just in-frame clones and leaves some out. The data contain 150,000 to 200,000 clones, roughly 80% of them singletons. Germline V CDR1 and CDR2: MNHEY, SVGAGI. The CDR3 contains 12 residues. With 6 bases removed from V and 5 bases from J, the gap between germline ends came to 7 bases. The sequenced material came from PBMCs. The receptor's source is a woman aged 50 to 60 in good health and CMV-seropositive. V gene TRBV6-5 combines with J gene TRBJ2-2, with D possibly being TRBD2 (5 bases). CDR3 residues: CASRRDTGELFF. CDR3 nucleotides: TGTGCCAGCAGACGGGATACCGGGGAGCTGTTTTTT.